The 3 T cell receptor beta chains given below trace back to one sample, sequenced in a study of shared clonotypes between healthy human individuals. Assay: immunoSEQ multiplex PCR; the TCRdb copy retains only in-frame clones and omits some. The data contain about 490,000 clones, over 70% of them seen just once; the ten biggest clones take up over 9.5%. The sample was PBMCs. Receptors originate from a woman between 35 and 50 years old in good health. Some clones in this sample may be carry-over from other donors' samples.

The V call is TRBV7-9, the J call TRBJ2-7; D possibly corresponds to TRBD2 (5 bases). The CDR3 has 14 residues. Trimming cost V 5 bases and J 5 bases, with 16 bases left between them. The germline V gene encodes CDR1 SEHNR and CDR2 FQNEAQ (reference sequence). CDR3 sequence reads: CASSLGGPRDEQYF. Here the CDR3 DNA reads TGTGCCAGCAGCCTAGGCGGGCCCCGTGACGAGCAGTACTTC.

This clone showed up just once. The chain combines TRBV4-2 with TRBJ2-5; 11 bases match TRBD2. J lost 4 bases, V lost 1 base, and 2 bases had no gene match. This CDR3 region has 15 residues. Germline CDR1 reads LGHNA; CDR2 reads YNFKEQ. For the CDR3, the DNA is TGTGCCAGCAGCCAAGGACTAGCGGGATTAGAGACCCAGTACTTC. Residues: CASSQGLAGLETQYF.

This chain uses TRBV4-1 with TRBJ1-2; 9 bases match TRBD1. Unmatched junction bases numbered 12, after V lost 5 bases and J lost 8 bases. The germline V gene encodes CDR1 MGHRA and CDR2 YSYEKL. The CDR3 is made up of 15 amino acids. The CDR3 nucleotides read TGCGCCAGCAGCGGTACCCGGGGACAGGGAAGGGGCTACACCTTC. Translating it yields CASSGTRGQGRGYTF.